Listed here are 11 T cell receptor beta chains from one sample, sequenced in a study of graft-versus-host responses after intestinal transplantation. The protocol was immunoSEQ multiplex PCR, while the TCRdb copy is restricted to in-frame clones and leaves out a portion. This table has approximately 100,000 clones, about 90% appearing once. Antigens for these TCRs are unknown. The material sequenced was unstimulated CD4+ T cells sorted from spleen or lymph node cells, taken before intestinal transplant. The receptors derive from a human donor who received an intestinal transplant.

This chain links TRBV5-4 with TRBJ2-7; 7 bases fit TRBD1. The CDR3 covers 14 residues. V was clipped by 4 bases and J by 1 base; unmatched bases: 5. The germline CDR1 and CDR2 sequences are SGHNT and YYREEE (reference sequence). CDR3 in amino acids: CASSPGQLSYEQYF. DNA for the CDR3: TGTGCCAGCAGCCCGGGACAGTTATCCTACGAGCAGTACTTC.

The CDR3 DNA reads as TGTGCCGTACAACAGGGTTCGTGGCAGCCCCAGCATTTT. It translates to CAVQQGSWQPQHF. The chain carries TRBV2 and TRBJ1-5; TRBD1 might be the D (6 bases). Trimming removed 11 bases at V and 7 bases at J, with 18 bases between. Looked up from germline, CDR1 is SNHLY and CDR2 is FYNNEI. The length of the CDR3 is 13 residues.

The table lists this clone with a count of one. The chain carries TRBV6-5 and TRBJ2-7; a weak D match, TRBD2 (6 bases). The CDR3 length is 16 residues. CDR1 is MNHEY, CDR2 SVGAGI, per germline. Deletions cut 2 bases from V and 3 bases from J, with 17 bases between. DNA of the CDR3: TGTGCCAGCAGTTACGGTGACGGGGGATTGGGCTACGAGCAGTACTTC. Protein sequence: CASSYGDGGLGYEQYF.

There are a few counts of this clone. The V and J genes are TRBV29-1 and TRBJ1-4; perhaps TRBD1 as D (6 bases). CDR1 is SQVTM and CDR2 is ANQGSEA in the germline V gene. This CDR3 spans 13 amino acids. V shed 5 bases and J shed 7 bases, with 14 bases lying between them. Here the CDR3 DNA reads TGCAGCGTTAATTATGGGGGCGGTGAAAAACTGTTTTTT. Translated, it gives CSVNYGGGEKLFF.

The chain couples TRBV27 to TRBJ1-1, with D maybe TRBD1 (6 bases). Germline V gene data show CDR1 as MNHEY and CDR2 as SMNVEV (reference sequence). V lost 6 bases to trimming and J lost 6 bases, with 14 bases between them. The CDR3 runs to 13 residues. The CDR3 region has the DNA TGTGCCAGCAGAGGTACAGGGAGGGCTGAAGCTTTCTTT. Translated: CASRGTGRAEAFF.

This chain uses TRBV6-5 with TRBJ1-1; D remains ambiguous. The CDR3 loop spans 15 amino acids. Germline V CDR1 and CDR2: MNHEY, SVGAGI. The germline V and J ends were trimmed by 3 bases and 2 bases, with 13 bases remaining between them. CDR3 coding DNA: TGTGCCAGCAGTTATTTGTTCGGGTCCAACACTGAAGCTTTCTTT. Translating it yields CASSYLFGSNTEAFF.

The CDR3 loop reads CASSEASSRKLFF. The DNA for the CDR3 is TGTGCCAGCTCTGAAGCGTCGAGTAGAAAACTGTTTTTT. This chain links TRBV18 with TRBJ1-4, with D unresolved. CDR3 length equals 13 residues. Germline V lookup: CDR1 KGHSH, CDR2 LQKENI. Trimming took 6 bases from V and 10 from J, leaving 15 bases between them.

The chain combines TRBV10-2 with TRBJ1-2; possible D gene TRBD1, 5 bases. Trimming removed 6 bases from V and 5 bases from J, with 10 bases in between. Per germline, CDR1 WSHSY and CDR2 SAAADI. The length of the CDR3 is 12 residues. The chain's CDR3 is CASSRVAYGYTF. CDR3 DNA: TGCGCCAGCAGCAGGGTCGCATATGGCTACACCTTC.

This chain uses TRBV7-9 with TRBJ2-6, with D uncertain. Between the trimmed V and J ends, which lost 5 bases and 4 bases, there was a span of 6 bases. The CDR3 is 13 residues long. The V gene's germline CDR1 is SEHNR and CDR2 FQNEAQ (reference sequence). CDR3 sequence (DNA): TGTGCCAGCAGCGAGGCGGGGGCCAACGTCCTGACTTTC. It codes for CASSEAGANVLTF. Drawing the rest from reference TRBV7-9 and TRBJ2-6, the complete variable domain is DTGVSQNPRHKITKRGQNVTFRCDPISEHNRLYWYRQTLGQGPEFLTYFQNEAQLEKSRLLSDRFSAERPKGSFSTLEIQRTEQGDSAMYLCASSEAGANVLTFGAGSRLTVL.

The gene calls are TRBV19 and TRBJ2-1; 7 nucleotides match TRBD1. In germline, CDR1 is LNHDA, CDR2 SQIVND (reference sequence). Trimming at V came to 6 bases and at J to 4 bases, leaving 6 bases not matched to a gene. The CDR3 has 14 amino acids. The CDR3 protein is CASSRDSLYNEQFF. The CDR3 DNA reads TGTGCCAGTAGCCGGGACAGCCTATACAATGAGCAGTTCTTC.

J is TRBJ1-1 and V is TRBV6-6; no clear D. CDR3 size: 13 residues. Deletions cut 8 bases from V and 0 bases from J, with 10 bases between. Germline-derived CDR1 and CDR2 are MNHNY and SVGAGI (reference sequence). CDR3 in DNA: TGTGCCAGCTTGAGACATCTGAACACTGAAGCTTTCTTT. Encoded protein: CASLRHLNTEAFF.